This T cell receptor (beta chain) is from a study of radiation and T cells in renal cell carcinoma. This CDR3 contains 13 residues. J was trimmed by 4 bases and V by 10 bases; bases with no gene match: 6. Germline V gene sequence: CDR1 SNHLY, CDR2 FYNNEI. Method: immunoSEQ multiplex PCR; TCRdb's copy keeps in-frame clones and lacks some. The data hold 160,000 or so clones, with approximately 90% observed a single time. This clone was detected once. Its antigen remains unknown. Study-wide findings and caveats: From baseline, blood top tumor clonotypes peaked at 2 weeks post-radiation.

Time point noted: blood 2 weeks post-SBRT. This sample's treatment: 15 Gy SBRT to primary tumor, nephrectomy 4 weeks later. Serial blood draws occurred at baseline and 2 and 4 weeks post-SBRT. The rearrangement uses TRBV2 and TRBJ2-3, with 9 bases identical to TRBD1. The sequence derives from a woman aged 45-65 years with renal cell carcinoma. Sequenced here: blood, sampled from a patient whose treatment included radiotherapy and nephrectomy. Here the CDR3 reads CANGDRGADTQYF. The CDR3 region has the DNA TGTGCCAACGGAGACAGGGGGGCAGATACGCAGTATTTT.